The 23 T cell receptor beta chains given below trace back to one sample, sequenced in a study of blood T cell repertoires in COVID-19. Repertoires were generated with immunoSEQ multiplex PCR, while TCRdb's copy carries only in-frame clones and drops some. The sample lists 30,000 to 50,000 clones, approximately 90% occurring once. What was sequenced was peripheral blood. Source of these receptors: a woman aged 25-40 years in a cohort sampled during active COVID-19.

The rearrangement joins TRBV6-5 to TRBJ2-5; TRBD1 matches 9 bases. Germline assignment: CDR1 MNHEY and CDR2 SVGAGI. The length of the CDR3 is 14 residues. With V trimmed by 6 bases and J by 7 bases, 9 bases remained unmatched. Written as DNA, the CDR3 is TGTGCCAGCAGGGATGGACAGGGGTCAGGGACCCAGTACTTC. Its translation is CASRDGQGSGTQYF.

This clone appeared once. V and J are TRBV5-8 and TRBJ2-5, with TRBD2 matching 16 bases. V was clipped by 7 bases and J by 5 bases; unmatched bases: 14. The CDR3 is 18 amino acids. The germline V gene encodes CDR1 SGHTS and CDR2 YDEGEE. Here the CDR3 reads CASAPGLAGGPMGETQYF. CDR3 in DNA: TGTGCCAGCGCGCCGGGACTAGCGGGAGGGCCGATGGGGGAGACCCAGTACTTC.

The chain employs TRBV28 and TRBJ2-5, with TRBD2 identical over 8 bases. This CDR3 has 15 residues. The junction had 11 bases not matched to a gene; V was cut back by 4 bases and J by 7 bases. Germline loops: CDR1 MDHEN, CDR2 SYDVKM. CDR3 DNA: TGTGCCAGCAGTTCCCGGGACACGGGAGGGGGGACCCAGTACTTC. As protein: CASSSRDTGGGTQYF.

This chain uses TRBV28 with TRBJ1-5; 8 positions match TRBD1. Germline V gene sequence: CDR1 MDHEN, CDR2 SYDVKM. The CDR3 loop spans 15 amino acids. V lost 6 bases and J lost 3; bases outside the gene matches: 7. CDR3 coding DNA: TGTGCCAGCAGACCGTCAGGGGGCGTCAATCAGCCCCAGCATTTT. This sequence encodes CASRPSGGVNQPQHF. Full variable domain (rest looked up from reference TRBV28 and TRBJ1-5): DVKVTQSSRYLVKRTGEKVFLECVQDMDHENMFWYRQDPGLGLRLIYFSYDVKMKEKGDIPEGYSVSREKKERFSLILESASTNQTSMYLCASRPSGGVNQPQHFGDGTRLSIL.

This clone appeared once. The chain carries TRBV10-2 and TRBJ1-1, with a possible D match to TRBD1 (6 bases). Per the germline V gene, CDR1 is WSHSY and CDR2 is SAAADI. V dropped 6 bases and J dropped 4 bases, with 18 bases sitting between them. The CDR3 is made up of 15 amino acids. CDR3 residues: CASRVGGAQSTEAFF. The CDR3 nucleotides are TGCGCCAGCAGGGTTGGGGGGGCACAGAGCACTGAAGCTTTCTTT.

The gene calls are TRBV3-1 (or the pseudogene TRBV3-2) and TRBJ2-1; 7 bases fit TRBD2. The V and J ends lost 0 bases and 0 bases, in that order; junction bases with no gene match: 5. Germline V gives CDR1 LGHDT, CDR2 YNNKEL (reference sequence). There are 17 residues in the CDR3. CDR3 amino acids: CASSQDWGGVSYNEQFF. The CDR3 bases are TGTGCCAGCAGCCAAGATTGGGGGGGAGTCTCCTACAATGAGCAGTTCTTC.

This clone turned up a few times. The rearrangement links TRBV5-8 to TRBJ1-6, with D possibly matching TRBD1 (6 bases). Deletions cut 3 bases from V and 0 bases from J, with 10 bases between. Per germline, CDR1 SGHTS and CDR2 YDEGEE. This CDR3 has 16 amino acids. The CDR3 reads CASSSTRGSYNSPLHF. The CDR3 DNA is TGTGCCAGCAGCTCGACCAGGGGCTCCTATAATTCACCCCTCCACTTT.

The genes are TRBV5-1 and TRBJ2-7; TRBD2 matches at 10 bases. With 0 bases clipped from V and 0 bases from J, the junction kept 3 bases outside the gene matches. There are 16 residues in the CDR3. Per germline, CDR1 SGHRS and CDR2 YFSETQ. CDR3 in amino acids: CASSLVAGGFSYEQYF. CDR3 nucleotide sequence: TGCGCCAGCAGCTTGGTAGCGGGAGGCTTCTCCTACGAGCAGTACTTC.

The chain joins TRBV7-3 to TRBJ2-2; 13 bases map to TRBD2. This CDR3 comprises 18 residues. The V segment lost 5 bases and the J segment 0 bases; nucleotides outside the gene matches: 6. CDR1 is SGHTA and CDR2 is FQGTGA in the germline V gene. CDR3 sequence: CASSAGLAGVPNTGELFF. The CDR3 nucleotides read TGTGCCAGCAGCGCCGGACTAGCGGGAGTCCCGAACACCGGGGAGCTGTTTTTT.

The chain employs TRBV5-1 and TRBJ2-3; 9 bases agree with TRBD2. Trimming cost V 4 bases and J 6 bases; bases outside gene matches: 9. Per germline, CDR1 SGHRS and CDR2 YFSETQ. This CDR3 is 15 amino acids long. CDR3 sequence: CASSLTTSGRDTQYF. The CDR3 DNA sequence: TGCGCCAGCAGCCTTACGACCAGCGGGAGGGATACGCAGTATTTT. Based on the CDR3 plus reference TRBV5-1 and TRBJ2-3, the full variable domain is KAGVTQTPRYLIKTRGQQVTLSCSPISGHRSVSWYQQTPGQGLQFLFEYFSETQRNKGNFPGRFSGRQFSNSRSEMNVSTLELGDSALYLCASSLTTSGRDTQYFGPGTRLTVL.

This rearrangement joins TRBV27 to TRBJ2-3; 9 nucleotides agree with TRBD1. The germline CDR1 and CDR2 sequences are MNHEY and SMNVEV (reference sequence). Trimming at V came to 6 bases and at J to 3 bases, leaving 7 bases not matched to a gene. The CDR3 length is 15 residues. The CDR3 DNA is TGTGCCAGCAGGCTACCGGGACAGGGAACAGATACGCAGTATTTT. Residues: CASRLPGQGTDTQYF.

CDR3 in amino acids: CASSRDTGELFF. CDR3 nucleotides: TGTGCCAGCAGTCGCGACACCGGGGAGCTGTTTTTT. The rearrangement uses TRBV3-1 (or the pseudogene TRBV3-2) and TRBJ2-2; D remains unclear. The V gene's germline CDR1 is LGHDT and CDR2 YNNKEL (reference sequence). Trimming took 6 bases from V and 3 from J, leaving 5 bases between them. CDR3 length: 12 amino acids.

V usage is TRBV3-1 (or the pseudogene TRBV3-2) and J usage is TRBJ2-1, with 7 bases lining up with TRBD1. This CDR3 region has 14 residues. V dropped 4 bases and J dropped 4; count of bases not matched to a gene: 4. Germline-derived CDR1 and CDR2 are LGHDT and YNNKEL (reference sequence). In DNA form, the CDR3 reads TGTGCCAGCAGCCCGGACAGGAGATACAATGAGCAGTTCTTC. Protein: CASSPDRRYNEQFF.

This clone was observed a few times. This chain uses TRBV24-1 with TRBJ2-1; 8 bases line up with TRBD2. Germline V CDR1 and CDR2: KGHDR, SFDVKD. The V gene end was trimmed by 3 bases and the J gene end by 4 bases; junction bases not matched to a gene: 10. This CDR3 has 17 residues. The CDR3 nucleotides read TGTGCCACCAGTGATGTGGGATTGAGCGGGAGTTACAATGAGCAGTTCTTC. It is translated as CATSDVGLSGSYNEQFF.

This chain uses TRBV13 with TRBJ2-1; 9 bases agree with TRBD2. V shed 7 bases, J shed 8 bases, and the junction held 12 bases outside the gene matches. This CDR3 spans 15 amino acids. CDR1 is PRHDT and CDR2 is FYEKMQ in the germline V gene (reference sequence). In nucleotides, the CDR3 is TGTGCCAGCAACGGGCGGCGGGAGGGCCTGTATGAGCAGTTCTTC. Its protein is CASNGRREGLYEQFF. Full variable domain (rest looked up from reference TRBV13 and TRBJ2-1): AAGVIQSPRHLIKEKRETATLKCYPIPRHDTVYWYQQGPGQDPQFLISFYEKMQSDKGSIPDRFSAQQFSDYHSELNMSSLELGDSALYFCASNGRREGLYEQFFGPGTRLTVL.

The V gene is TRBV5-1, the J gene TRBJ2-6; 7 positions agree with TRBD1. This CDR3 is built from 17 residues. Germline V gives CDR1 SGHRS, CDR2 YFSETQ. The trim removed 4 bases at V and 3 bases at J, leaving 10 bases unmatched. CDR3 nucleotides: TGCGCCAGCAGCCCGTCCCGGGACAGCTTTGGGGCCAACGTCCTGACTTTC. Encoded protein: CASSPSRDSFGANVLTF.

This clone occurred a few times. The rearrangement uses TRBV29-1 and TRBJ2-7, with D possibly TRBD2 on 5 matching bases. The CDR3 loop spans 11 amino acids. Trimming pared 4 bases from V and 5 bases from J, leaving 9 bases between. Per germline, CDR1 SQVTM and CDR2 ANQGSEA. CDR3 loop: CSVGAGDEQYF. In nucleotides, the CDR3 is TGCAGCGTTGGGGCGGGTGACGAGCAGTACTTC.

This sequence joins TRBV7-6 and TRBJ1-5; D gene unclear. V was cut by 5 bases and J by 4 bases, with 21 bases left in between. The CDR3 extends over 17 amino acids. CDR1 is SGHVS and CDR2 is FNYEAQ in the germline V gene. Here the CDR3 DNA reads TGTGCCAGCAGCCCCCGAGAGGGATTGATGTGGAATCAGCCCCAGCATTTT. It is translated as CASSPREGLMWNQPQHF.

The chain has TRBV5-4 and TRBJ2-2, with TRBD1 identical over 11 bases. This CDR3 is built from 17 residues. With V trimmed by 4 bases and J by 5 bases, 10 bases remained unmatched. The V gene's germline CDR1 is SGHNT and CDR2 YYREEE (reference sequence). CDR3 loop: CASSPPGQGVITGELFF. As DNA, the CDR3 is TGTGCCAGCAGCCCCCCGGGACAGGGGGTTATTACCGGGGAGCTGTTTTTT. The variable domain in full, with the rest retrieved from reference TRBV5-4 and TRBJ2-2, is ETGVTQSPTHLIKTRGQQVTLRCSSQSGHNTVSWYQQALGQGPQFIFQYYREEENGRGNFPPRFSGLQFPNYSSELNVNALELDDSALYLCASSPPGQGVITGELFFGEGSRLTVL.

The rearrangement joins TRBV7-2 to TRBJ2-7; 10 bases fit TRBD2. The trim removed 1 base at V and 2 bases at J, leaving 8 bases unmatched. CDR3 length equals 17 residues. CDR1 and CDR2 from the germline V gene are SGHTA and FQGNSA. The CDR3 nucleotides read TGTGCCAGCAGCTTAGATACTCTAGCGGGAGTCCCCTACGAGCAGTACTTC. Amino acids: CASSLDTLAGVPYEQYF.

The rearrangement uses TRBV11-2 and TRBJ1-1; D possibly corresponds to TRBD1 (6 bases). The CDR3 spans 15 residues. In germline, CDR1 is SGHAT, CDR2 FQNNGV. The germline V and J ends were trimmed by 5 bases and 3 bases, with 16 bases remaining between them. The CDR3 loop is CASSTYRATDTEAFF. The CDR3 coding sequence is TGTGCCAGCAGCACCTACAGGGCGACCGACACTGAAGCTTTCTTT.

The rearrangement joins TRBV11-3 to TRBJ1-1; no definite D call. The germline V gene encodes CDR1 SGHNT and CDR2 YENEEA. The CDR3 sequence is 18 residues long. V dropped 1 base and J dropped 3 bases, with 21 bases sitting between them. The CDR3 nucleotides are TGTGCCAGCAGCTTAGGTTGGACTCCCCTAAGCCGGGACACTGAAGCTTTCTTT. Protein product: CASSLGWTPLSRDTEAFF.

The V and J genes are TRBV7-9 and TRBJ2-1, with 11 nucleotides matching TRBD1. The junction had 10 bases not matched to a gene; V was cut back by 7 bases and J by 8 bases. This CDR3 is built from 15 residues. From germline, CDR1 is SEHNR and CDR2 FQNEAQ (reference sequence). Here the CDR3 DNA reads TGTGCCAGCAACGGGAGAGGGACAGGGGGTCATGAGCAGTTCTTC. This sequence encodes CASNGRGTGGHEQFF. Based on the CDR3 plus reference TRBV7-9 and TRBJ2-1, the full variable domain is DTGVSQNPRHKITKRGQNVTFRCDPISEHNRLYWYRQTLGQGPEFLTYFQNEAQLEKSRLLSDRFSAERPKGSFSTLEIQRTEQGDSAMYLCASNGRGTGGHEQFFGPGTRLTVL.